This record looks at one TCR beta chain sequence and its context. Its cognate antigen is unknown. The data were taken from a study of T cell responses to AZD1222 COVID-19 vaccine. The table came from immunoSEQ multiplex PCR; TCRdb's copy has only in-frame clones and leaves some out. The sample yields over 150,000 clones, about 92% seen once. The CDR3 contains 15 residues. Germline V gives CDR1 SGHVS, CDR2 FQNEAQ. The junction had 9 bases not matched to a gene; V was cut back by 6 bases and J by 4 bases. Whole-study results and caveats: The span of vaccine-associated CD4 TCRs extended across spike, with dominance at 160-218 and 743-854.

This material consisted of peripheral blood, taken on day 0 of AZD1222 vaccination. The rearrangement joins TRBV7-8 to TRBJ1-1; 9 positions agree with TRBD1. The receptor was derived from an adult in good health. DNA of the CDR3: TGTGCCAGCAGGGATACAGGGGGCTCCTCCACTGAAGCTTTCTTT. Protein product: CASRDTGGSSTEAFF.